What follows are 13 T cell receptor beta chains derived from one specimen sequenced in a study of CD8+ T cells in alopecia areata. The sample's treatment: oral pan-JAK inhibitor, 5-10 mg twice daily. Extracted RNA was reverse transcribed, and the resulting cDNA served as sequencing template. Clones were read by immunoSEQ multiplex PCR, and TCRdb kept only the in-frame ones, dropping some. The sample contains approximately 200,000 clones, 40% to 55% of which appear only once. Sequencing used CD4+ T cells sorted from blood, obtained between weeks 36 and 40, from a patient treated with tofacitinib. Receptor source: a human donor with alopecia areata.

The V and J genes are TRBV11-2 and TRBJ2-1; D gene ambiguous. The CDR3 length is 14 residues. The germline gives CDR1 SGHAT, CDR2 FQNNGV. V was shortened by 5 bases and J by 7 bases, with 15 bases between the two germline ends. CDR3 coding DNA: TGTGCCAGCAGCCCCAGACCCCAGTCGAATGAGCAGTTCTTC. Translated, it gives CASSPRPQSNEQFF.

The chain links TRBV10-2 to TRBJ2-3; TRBD1 might be the D (5 bases). CDR1 and CDR2 from the germline V gene are WSHSY and SAAADI. This CDR3 has 12 amino acids. V gave up 6 bases and J gave up 5 bases, with 9 bases separating them. This CDR3 reads CASSRVVDTQYF. The DNA of the CDR3 is TGCGCCAGCAGCAGGGTGGTAGATACGCAGTATTTT.

The V gene is TRBV29-1, the J gene TRBJ1-2; 7 bases are a match to TRBD1. V was clipped by 5 bases and J by 6 bases; unmatched bases: 9. This CDR3 comprises 13 residues. In germline, CDR1 is SQVTM, CDR2 ANQGSEA. The CDR3 region has the DNA TGCAGCGTTTCGCGACAGGGAGGGCATGGCTACACCTTC. Encoded protein: CSVSRQGGHGYTF.

A remark on this clone: The junction and the germline gene differ at one end; a read error may be behind it. The rearrangement uses TRBV7-2 and TRBJ2-1; D is possibly TRBD1 or TRBD2 (6 bases each). Per germline, CDR1 SGHTA and CDR2 FQGNSA. The CDR3 extends over 15 amino acids. The DNA of the CDR3 is TGTGCCAGCAGTTTAGGGGGGAGTGGATACAATGAGCAGTTCTTC. It specifies CASSLGGSGYNEQFF.

This clone was detected a few times. The chain carries TRBV25-1 and TRBJ1-2, with D perhaps matching TRBD1 (5 bases). Germline V gene data show CDR1 as MGHDK and CDR2 as SYGVNS. This CDR3 has 15 amino acids. Trimming took off 1 base at V and 1 base at J, with 10 bases between the two ends. As DNA, the CDR3 is TGTGCCAGCAGTGAATCTCACAGGATTAACTATGGCTACACCTTC. Its protein is CASSESHRINYGYTF.

The V gene is TRBV6-4, the J gene TRBJ2-3, with TRBD1 identical over 7 bases. The V gene end was trimmed by 0 bases and the J gene end by 10 bases; junction bases not matched to a gene: 4. Germline V gene data show CDR1 as MRHNA and CDR2 as SNTAGT. There are 13 residues in the CDR3. CDR3 residues: CASSDSRQGAQYF. For the CDR3, the DNA is TGTGCCAGCAGTGACTCGAGGCAGGGGGCGCAGTATTTT.

V and J are TRBV5-1 and TRBJ1-2; the D is unclear. The V and J ends lost 0 bases and 4 bases respectively, with 7 bases between them. The CDR3 consists of 13 residues. From germline, CDR1 is SGHRS and CDR2 YFSETQ. The CDR3 DNA is TGCGCCAGCAGCTTGGAAGCAAGCTATGGCTACACCTTC. Its translation is CASSLEASYGYTF.

This rearrangement joins TRBV7-9 to TRBJ2-5; TRBD2 might be the D (5 bases). The CDR3 spans 15 residues. Trimming took off 3 bases at V and 1 base at J, with 12 bases between the two ends. Germline CDR1 and CDR2: SEHNR and FQNEAQ (reference sequence). CDR3 coding DNA: TGTGCCAGCAGCTTTAGTAGCGTTCCCCAAGAGACCCAGTACTTC. As protein: CASSFSSVPQETQYF.

The chain combines TRBV29-1 with TRBJ2-7; D call uncertain. CDR3 length: 11 residues. Germline loops: CDR1 SQVTM, CDR2 ANQGSEA. The V end was cut by 3 bases, the J end by 3 bases, with 6 bases between. CDR3 DNA: TGCAGCGTTGAGCGCAACTACGAGCAGTACTTC. The encoded protein is CSVERNYEQYF.

The rearrangement uses TRBV4-3 and TRBJ2-1, with TRBD2 identical over 14 bases. V dropped 3 bases and J dropped 7; count of bases not matched to a gene: 5. The CDR3 totals 16 residues. Germline V gives CDR1 LGHNA, CDR2 YSLEER. The CDR3 nucleotides are TGCGCCAGCAGCCAGCCTCGGACTAGCGGGAGGAATGAGCAGTTCTTC. Translation: CASSQPRTSGRNEQFF.

This clone has a handful of counts. The V and J genes are TRBV11-2 and TRBJ2-7, with TRBD2 as a possible D gene (5 bases). Germline V gene sequence: CDR1 SGHAT, CDR2 FQNNGV. The CDR3 sequence is 16 residues long. V was cut by 1 base and J by 0 bases, with 13 bases left in between. The chain's CDR3 is CASSLVSGFNSYEQYF. The CDR3 coding sequence is TGTGCCAGCAGCTTAGTATCGGGATTCAACTCCTACGAGCAGTACTTC.

The chain carries TRBV29-1 and TRBJ2-5; D remains unclear. V was trimmed by 4 bases and J by 4 bases, leaving 13 bases between them. Germline V CDR1 and CDR2: SQVTM, ANQGSEA. The CDR3 has 13 amino acids. The CDR3, as DNA: TGCAGCGTTGGACACTTAGGCGGAGAGACCCAGTACTTC. Its translation is CSVGHLGGETQYF.

The chain employs TRBV29-1 and TRBJ2-5; no firm D call. Per the germline V gene, CDR1 is SQVTM and CDR2 is ANQGSEA. The CDR3 runs to 13 residues. Trimming stripped 6 bases from V and 2 bases from J, with 13 bases between. In nucleotides, the CDR3 is TGCAGCGTCGCCCTAGGGCTTCAAGAGACCCAGTACTTC. Translated: CSVALGLQETQYF.